The 7 T cell receptor beta chains presented below share a single source sample, sequenced in a study of neurological immune-mediated disorders. MiXCR, run by TCRdb on the 5' RACE reads, gives a single entry per CDR3 protein. The sample records tens of thousands of distinct CDR3 sequences, 5.5% to 6% being singletons. The sequenced sample was CD4+ T cells from blood. Source of these receptors: a woman aged 50 to 60 in good health.

This clonotype was observed many times. V usage is TRBV7-7 and J usage is TRBJ2-1; perhaps TRBD2 as D (6 bases). The CDR3 contains 15 residues. Germline V lookup: CDR1 SSHAT, CDR2 FNYEAQ (reference sequence). V was cut by 4 bases and J by 7 bases, with 17 bases left in between. CDR3 protein: CASSSGTGLGNEQFF. Written as DNA, the CDR3 is TGTGCCAGCAGCTCCGGGACTGGCCTAGGGAATGAGCAGTTCTTC.

This chain links TRBV5-1 with TRBJ2-1; D is uncertain. V was cut by 0 bases and J by 9 bases, with 19 bases left in between. Germline lookup yields CDR1 SGHRS and CDR2 YFSETQ. CDR3 length: 16 amino acids. The CDR3 DNA reads as TGCGCCAGCAGCTTGGGTGCTAGAAGGAGTAATATTGAGCAGTTCTTC. Encoded protein: CASSLGARRSNIEQFF.

Ten or more counts support this clonotype. The CDR3 region has the DNA TGCAGCGCTGGGGGGAGTAGGGGACCCAGCAAGTTAACCGGGGAGCTGTTTTTT. Amino acids: CSAGGSRGPSKLTGELFF. This chain joins TRBV29-1 and TRBJ2-2; D may be TRBD2 (6 bases). With 7 bases removed from V and 5 bases from J, the gap between germline ends came to 29 bases. Germline CDR1 and CDR2: SQVTM and ANQGSEA. This CDR3 has 18 amino acids.

This clonotype was recorded at least ten times. The CDR3 loop reads CASSELDEKLFF. The CDR3 DNA is TGCGCCAGCAGCGAGCTGGACGAAAAACTGTTTTTT. The rearrangement uses TRBV5-1 and TRBJ1-4; D is unresolved. The CDR3 extends over 12 amino acids. V lost 4 bases, J lost 8 bases, and 9 bases lay in between. Germline V gives CDR1 SGHRS, CDR2 YFSETQ.

The chain employs TRBV7-3 and TRBJ2-3; D gene uncertain. V was pared by 5 bases and J by 5 bases, with 11 bases between. The CDR3 loop spans 13 amino acids. The germline V gene encodes CDR1 SGHTA and CDR2 FQGTGA. DNA of the CDR3: TGTGCCAGCAGCAAGGCTACCGGAGATACGCAGTATTTT. Translated: CASSKATGDTQYF.

Ten or more counts support this clonotype. V and J are TRBV7-6 and TRBJ1-4; 10 bases fit TRBD1. This CDR3 spans 14 amino acids. Germline CDR1 is SGHVS and CDR2 is FNYEAQ. Unmatched junction bases numbered 5, after V lost 6 bases and J lost 7 bases. CDR3 in amino acids: CASRTRDRGEKLFF. The CDR3 bases are TGTGCCAGCAGGACCCGGGACAGGGGTGAAAAACTGTTTTTT.

This clonotype was observed at least ten times. The chain is built from TRBV11-3 and TRBJ2-3; D uncertain. The length of the CDR3 is 13 residues. In germline, CDR1 is SGHNT, CDR2 YENEEA. V dropped 3 bases and J dropped 0 bases, with 4 bases sitting between them. The CDR3 coding sequence is TGTGCCAGCAGCTTGACAAGCACAGATACGCAGTATTTT. Translated, it gives CASSLTSTDTQYF.